These 8 T cell receptor beta chains share one sample of origin, sequenced in a study of cytomegalovirus exposure and HLA in healthy donors. PCR involved 60 Vbeta and 13 Jbeta primers. Sequenced by immunoSEQ multiplex PCR; TCRdb stores in-frame clones only, minus some. Altogether approximately 190,000 clones are present, about 85% being singletons, with the ten largest covering less than 4.5%. Sequenced material: PBMCs. The receptors derive from a man aged 45-65 years in good health and CMV-seronegative.

The chain carries TRBV5-6 and TRBJ2-7; 7 bases match TRBD1. In germline, CDR1 is SGHDT, CDR2 YYEEEE. The CDR3 has 14 residues. V dropped 4 bases and J dropped 4; count of bases not matched to a gene: 8. CDR3 coding DNA: TGTGCCAGCAGCCCATGGACAGGTTCGTACGAGCAGTACTTC. Translated: CASSPWTGSYEQYF.

This chain joins TRBV12-5 and TRBJ1-2; D remains ambiguous. Germline-derived CDR1 and CDR2 are LGHNT and FRNRAP. V dropped 3 bases and J dropped 1 base, with 9 bases sitting between them. The CDR3 consists of 14 residues. The CDR3 nucleotides read TGTGCTAGTGGTTTACCAGCGAATAACTATGGCTACACCTTC. Protein product: CASGLPANNYGYTF.

In DNA, the CDR3 is TGCGCCAGCAGCTTGGCGACTAGCGGGGCCCGAAGGGAGCAGTTCTTC. Translating gives CASSLATSGARREQFF. The rearrangement uses TRBV5-1 and TRBJ2-1; 11 bases match TRBD2. Germline V gene lookup returns CDR1 SGHRS and CDR2 YFSETQ. The CDR3 spans 16 residues. After removal of 0 bases from V and 10 bases from J, the junction contained 9 bases not matched to a gene. The full variable domain, its missing parts supplied by reference TRBV5-1 and TRBJ2-1, is KAGVTQTPRYLIKTRGQQVTLSCSPISGHRSVSWYQQTPGQGLQFLFEYFSETQRNKGNFPGRFSGRQFSNSRSEMNVSTLELGDSALYLCASSLATSGARREQFFGPGTRLTVL.

This chain joins TRBV7-2 and TRBJ1-1; D is undetermined. V lost 2 bases and J 1 base, leaving 8 bases between the germline ends. The germline gives CDR1 SGHTA, CDR2 FQGNSA. The CDR3 totals 14 residues. CDR3 amino acids: CASSLHKSNTEAFF. CDR3 nucleotides: TGTGCCAGCAGCTTACACAAATCGAACACTGAAGCTTTCTTT.

CDR3 amino acids: CASSLDRGASYTF. Written as DNA, the CDR3 is TGTGCCAGCAGCCTTGACAGGGGCGCGAGCTACACCTTC. The rearrangement uses TRBV27 and TRBJ1-2; TRBD1 agrees at 8 bases. With V trimmed by 6 bases and J by 9 bases, 9 bases remained unmatched. The CDR3 loop spans 13 amino acids. Germline V gives CDR1 MNHEY, CDR2 SMNVEV (reference sequence).

The V gene is TRBV5-6, the J gene TRBJ2-2, with TRBD1 matching 9 bases. V gave up 3 bases and J gave up 5 bases; unmatched junction bases: 5. CDR3 size: 15 residues. CDR1 and CDR2 from the germline V gene are SGHDT and YYEEEE. The CDR3 bases are TGTGCCAGCAGCTCCGGGACAGGGACAACCGGGGAGCTGTTTTTT. Protein product: CASSSGTGTTGELFF.

J is TRBJ2-7 and V is TRBV5-6; perhaps TRBD1 as D (6 bases). V dropped 4 bases and J dropped 0 bases, with 14 bases sitting between them. CDR3 length: 15 residues. CDR1 is SGHDT, CDR2 YYEEEE, per germline. Here the CDR3 DNA reads TGTGCCAGCAGCGTCGAACCAGGGGTCTCCTACGAGCAGTACTTC. It yields the protein CASSVEPGVSYEQYF.

V usage is TRBV5-1 and J usage is TRBJ2-2; the D gene is possibly TRBD2 (6 bases). Germline CDR1 and CDR2: SGHRS and YFSETQ. The CDR3 has 15 amino acids. Trimming took 7 bases from V and 1 from J, leaving 14 bases between them. For the CDR3, the DNA is TGCGCCAGCTATGAGGGACTTCTGAACACCGGGGAGCTGTTTTTT. This translates into CASYEGLLNTGELFF.